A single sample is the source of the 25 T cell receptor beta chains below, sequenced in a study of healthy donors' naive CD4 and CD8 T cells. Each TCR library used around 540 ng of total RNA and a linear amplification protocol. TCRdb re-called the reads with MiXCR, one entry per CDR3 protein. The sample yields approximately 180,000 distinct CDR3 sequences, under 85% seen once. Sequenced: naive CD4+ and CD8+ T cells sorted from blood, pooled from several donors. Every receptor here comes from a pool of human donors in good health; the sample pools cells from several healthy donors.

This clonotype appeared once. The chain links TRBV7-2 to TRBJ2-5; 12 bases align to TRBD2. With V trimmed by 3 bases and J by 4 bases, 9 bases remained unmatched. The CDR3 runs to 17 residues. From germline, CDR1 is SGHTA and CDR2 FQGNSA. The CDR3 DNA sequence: TGTGCCAGCAGCTTTCCCACTAGCGGGAGGCATCGAGAGACCCAGTACTTC. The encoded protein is CASSFPTSGRHRETQYF.

CDR3 region: CSVEDRQSSYNEQFF. The CDR3 DNA reads TGCAGCGTTGAAGATAGACAGAGCTCCTACAATGAGCAGTTCTTC. This chain uses TRBV29-1 with TRBJ2-1; TRBD1 is a possible D gene (5 bases). Germline V gene lookup returns CDR1 SQVTM and CDR2 ANQGSEA. Trimming pared 0 bases from V and 0 bases from J, leaving 9 bases between. This CDR3 contains 15 residues.

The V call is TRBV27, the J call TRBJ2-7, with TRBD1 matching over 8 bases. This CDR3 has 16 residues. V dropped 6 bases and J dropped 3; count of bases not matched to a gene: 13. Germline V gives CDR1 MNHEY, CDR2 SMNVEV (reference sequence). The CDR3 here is CASRGSQGALVYEQYF. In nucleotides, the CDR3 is TGTGCCAGCAGAGGGTCCCAGGGGGCACTAGTCTACGAGCAGTACTTC.

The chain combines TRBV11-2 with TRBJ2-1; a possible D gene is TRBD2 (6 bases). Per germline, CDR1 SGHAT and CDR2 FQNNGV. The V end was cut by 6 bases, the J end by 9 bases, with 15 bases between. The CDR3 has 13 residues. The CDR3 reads CASRPTSYAEQFF. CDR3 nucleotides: TGTGCCAGCAGGCCTACTAGCTACGCTGAGCAGTTCTTC.

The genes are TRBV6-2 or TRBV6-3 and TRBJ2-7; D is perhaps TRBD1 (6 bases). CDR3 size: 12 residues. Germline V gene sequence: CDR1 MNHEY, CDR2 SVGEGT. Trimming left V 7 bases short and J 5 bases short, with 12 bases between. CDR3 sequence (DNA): TGTGCCAGCATGTACAGGGAACACGAGCAGTACTTC. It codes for CASMYREHEQYF.

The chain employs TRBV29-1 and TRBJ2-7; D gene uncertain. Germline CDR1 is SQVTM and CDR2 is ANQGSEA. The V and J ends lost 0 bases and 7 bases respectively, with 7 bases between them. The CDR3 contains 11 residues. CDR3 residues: CSVEENGEQYF. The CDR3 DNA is TGCAGCGTTGAAGAGAACGGAGAGCAGTACTTC.

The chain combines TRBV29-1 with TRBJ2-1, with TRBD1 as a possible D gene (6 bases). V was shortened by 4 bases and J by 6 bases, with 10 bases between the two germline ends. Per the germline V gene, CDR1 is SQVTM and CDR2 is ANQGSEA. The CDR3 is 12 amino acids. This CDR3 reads CSVAGQRNEQFF. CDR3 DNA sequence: TGCAGCGTTGCTGGACAGCGCAATGAGCAGTTCTTC.

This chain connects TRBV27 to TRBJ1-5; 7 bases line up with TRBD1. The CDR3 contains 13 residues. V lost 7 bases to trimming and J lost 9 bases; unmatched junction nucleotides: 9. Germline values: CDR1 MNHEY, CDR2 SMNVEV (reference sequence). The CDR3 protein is CASKDRRHSPQHF. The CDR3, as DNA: TGTGCCAGCAAGGACAGGCGACATTCGCCCCAGCATTTT.

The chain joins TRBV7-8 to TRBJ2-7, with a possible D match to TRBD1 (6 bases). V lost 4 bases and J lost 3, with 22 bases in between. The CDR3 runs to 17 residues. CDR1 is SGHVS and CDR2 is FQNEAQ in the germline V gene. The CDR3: CASSSGQIFRQIYEQYF. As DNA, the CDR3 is TGTGCCAGCAGCTCTGGACAGATATTTCGTCAGATCTACGAGCAGTACTTC. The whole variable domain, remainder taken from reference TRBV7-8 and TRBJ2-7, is GAGVSQSPRYKVAKRGQDVALRCDPISGHVSLFWYQQALGQGPEFLTYFQNEAQLDKSGLPSDRFFAERPEGSVSTLKIQRTQQEDSAVYLCASSSGQIFRQIYEQYFGPGTRLTVT.

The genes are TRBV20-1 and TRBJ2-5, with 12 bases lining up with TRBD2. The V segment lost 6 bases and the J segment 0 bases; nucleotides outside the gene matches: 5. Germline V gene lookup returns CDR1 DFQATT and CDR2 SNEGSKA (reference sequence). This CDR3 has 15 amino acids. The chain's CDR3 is CSAGTSGWYQETQYF. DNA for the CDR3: TGCAGTGCAGGGACTAGCGGGTGGTACCAAGAGACCCAGTACTTC.

The CDR3 DNA sequence: TGCAGCGCTGAGGGCCACCGGGACAGCCGATACAATGAGCAGTTCTTC. Translating gives CSAEGHRDSRYNEQFF. The gene calls are TRBV29-1 and TRBJ2-1, with 7 bases identical to TRBD1. The CDR3 runs to 16 residues. The germline V gene has CDR1 SQVTM and CDR2 ANQGSEA. V lost 7 bases, J lost 4 bases, and 16 bases stayed unmatched.

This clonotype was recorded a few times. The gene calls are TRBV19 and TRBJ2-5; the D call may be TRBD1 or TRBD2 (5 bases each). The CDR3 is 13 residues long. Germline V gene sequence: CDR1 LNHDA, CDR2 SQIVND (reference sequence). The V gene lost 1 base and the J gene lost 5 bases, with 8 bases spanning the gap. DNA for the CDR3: TGTGCCAGTAGTATAGGAGGGGAGGAGACCCAGTACTTC. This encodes CASSIGGEETQYF.

CDR3 DNA: TGCAGCGTTGTCATGGGGGCTGGCTACACCTTC. It specifies CSVVMGAGYTF. This chain joins TRBV29-1 and TRBJ1-2, with D perhaps matching TRBD1 (6 bases). This CDR3 is 11 amino acids long. From germline, CDR1 is SQVTM and CDR2 ANQGSEA. V lost 4 bases to trimming and J lost 7 bases, with 10 bases between them.

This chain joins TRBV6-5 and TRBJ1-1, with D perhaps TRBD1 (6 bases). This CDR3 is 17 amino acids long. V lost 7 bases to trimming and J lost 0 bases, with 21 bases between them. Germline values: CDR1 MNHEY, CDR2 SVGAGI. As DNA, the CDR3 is TGTGCCAGCACCACGGCGTTGGGGGCAAGAGTGAACACTGAAGCTTTCTTT. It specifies CASTTALGARVNTEAFF.

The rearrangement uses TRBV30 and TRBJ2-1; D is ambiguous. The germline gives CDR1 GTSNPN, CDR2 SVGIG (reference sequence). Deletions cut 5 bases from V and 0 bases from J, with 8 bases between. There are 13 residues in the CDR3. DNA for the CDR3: TGTGCCTGGGTGCCTTACTCCTACAATGAGCAGTTCTTC. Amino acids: CAWVPYSYNEQFF.

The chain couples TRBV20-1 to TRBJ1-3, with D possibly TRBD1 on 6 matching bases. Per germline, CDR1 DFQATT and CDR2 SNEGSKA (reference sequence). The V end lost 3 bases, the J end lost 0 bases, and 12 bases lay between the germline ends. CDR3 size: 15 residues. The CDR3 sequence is CSARDGGRSGNTIYF. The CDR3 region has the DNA TGCAGTGCTAGGGATGGGGGCCGCTCTGGAAACACCATATATTTT.

The CDR3 nucleotides are TGTGCCAGCAGCATTGTCCTCTTTAGCGAGCAGTACTTC. This codes for CASSIVLFSEQYF. The rearrangement links TRBV11-2 to TRBJ2-7, with D unresolved. In germline, CDR1 is SGHAT, CDR2 FQNNGV. Deletions cut 5 bases from V and 6 bases from J, with 14 bases between. This CDR3 is built from 13 residues.

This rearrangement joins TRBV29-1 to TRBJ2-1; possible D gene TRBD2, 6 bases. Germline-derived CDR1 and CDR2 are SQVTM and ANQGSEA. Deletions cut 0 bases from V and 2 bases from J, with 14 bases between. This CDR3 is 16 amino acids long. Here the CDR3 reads CSVEDRGTPTYNEQFF. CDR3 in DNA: TGCAGCGTTGAAGATCGGGGGACCCCGACCTACAATGAGCAGTTCTTC.

The CDR3 bases are TGTGCCACAACAGGACTAGCGGAGAGTAATGAGCAGTTCTTC. This codes for CATTGLAESNEQFF. The chain joins TRBV19 to TRBJ2-1, with 10 bases that match TRBD2. V shed 10 bases, J shed 7 bases, and the junction held 10 bases outside the gene matches. This CDR3 spans 14 amino acids. Germline V gene data show CDR1 as LNHDA and CDR2 as SQIVND (reference sequence).

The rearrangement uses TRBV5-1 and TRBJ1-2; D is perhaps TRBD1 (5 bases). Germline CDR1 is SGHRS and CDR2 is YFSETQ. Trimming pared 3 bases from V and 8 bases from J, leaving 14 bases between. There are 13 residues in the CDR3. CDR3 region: CASSSSQGGGYTF. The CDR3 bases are TGCGCCAGCAGCTCCTCTCAGGGAGGAGGCTACACCTTC.

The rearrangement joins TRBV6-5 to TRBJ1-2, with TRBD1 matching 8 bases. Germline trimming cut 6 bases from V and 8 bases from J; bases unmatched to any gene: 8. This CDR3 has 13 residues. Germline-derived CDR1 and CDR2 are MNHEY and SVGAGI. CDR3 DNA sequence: TGTGCCAGCAGCCGAACAGGGGGAGGAGGCTACACCTTC. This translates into CASSRTGGGGYTF.

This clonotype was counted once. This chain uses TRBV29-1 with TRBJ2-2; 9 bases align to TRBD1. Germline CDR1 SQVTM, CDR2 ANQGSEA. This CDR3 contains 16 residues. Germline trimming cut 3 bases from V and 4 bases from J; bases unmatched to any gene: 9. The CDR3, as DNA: TGCAGCGTTGAGGCCCCGGGACAGGGAAGCACCGGGGAGCTGTTTTTT. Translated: CSVEAPGQGSTGELFF.

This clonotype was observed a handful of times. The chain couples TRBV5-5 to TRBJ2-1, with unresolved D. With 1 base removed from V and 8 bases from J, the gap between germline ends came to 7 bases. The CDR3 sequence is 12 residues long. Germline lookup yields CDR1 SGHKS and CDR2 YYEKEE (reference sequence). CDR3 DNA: TGTGCCAGCAGCTTGACCGTCGATGAGCAGTTCTTC. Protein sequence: CASSLTVDEQFF.

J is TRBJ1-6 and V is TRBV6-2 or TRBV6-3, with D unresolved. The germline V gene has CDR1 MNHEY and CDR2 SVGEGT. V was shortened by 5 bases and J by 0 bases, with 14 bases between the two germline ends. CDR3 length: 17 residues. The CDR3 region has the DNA TGTGCCAGCAGTCCCTTCCTTCGGAGCTCCTATAATTCACCCCTCCACTTT. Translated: CASSPFLRSSYNSPLHF.

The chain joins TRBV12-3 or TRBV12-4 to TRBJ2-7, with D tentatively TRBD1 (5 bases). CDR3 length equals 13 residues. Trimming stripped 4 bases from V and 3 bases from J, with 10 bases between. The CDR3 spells CASSWADNYEQYF. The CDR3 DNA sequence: TGTGCCAGCAGTTGGGCGGACAACTACGAGCAGTACTTC.